The source of this T cell receptor beta chain is a study of post-analysis software for immune sequencing data (dated by TCRdb to between 2014 and 2017). Background on the whole study: The recorded disease courses included relapsing-remitting, secondary progressive and progressive-relapsing multiple sclerosis, and some patients had no subtype annotation. The multiple sclerosis patient repertoires were compared with more than 10 previously published healthy control repertoires from donors aged about 6 to 28 years. A subset of samples was prepared in parallel using single-end sample barcoding, then pooled and co-amplified after Illumina adapter ligation. The study at large found these results: The control group was slightly older than the multiple sclerosis patient group. Patients showed significantly higher frequencies than controls for a handful of TRBV segments, among them TRBV5-6, TRBV5-1 and TRBV20-1. Direct clustering with F measure revealed strong co-clustering of samples prepared in the same batch, which led to a batch-effect correction. Significantly lower normalized Chao1 diversity was found in multiple sclerosis patients than in controls, suggesting substantial peripheral T-cell clonal expansion.

A remark on this clonotype: Which antigen it targets is not known. There are no base qualities to consult, and no much larger clone falls within one base.

Library construction relied on PCR. Sequencing instrument: Illumina HiSeq 2500. To reduce PCR and sequencing biases, unique molecular identifiers were incorporated into the TCR beta cDNA libraries. Per 1 to 10 million input T cells, approximately 500,000 cDNA molecules were obtained, such that each molecule approximated one T cell. The same protocol used for the earlier healthy control dataset was applied to prepare and sequence the patient libraries. Within a given batch, samples were prepared together, multiplexed and sequenced on the same HiSeq lane. The original methods were these. MIGEC was used to process the raw barcoded reads, and molecular identifier groups with only a single read were discarded before consensus assembly and CDR3 extraction. VDJtools was used for post-analysis of the clonotype tables, and diversity was normalized by down-sampling every dataset to the size of the smallest sample. To correct batch-related cross-sample contamination, repertoire overlap clustering matched CDR3 amino acid sequences but not nucleotide sequences. The public reads were run again by TCRdb, first through fastp at Q25 and then through MiXCR, and only productive beta chains were kept. All rows with the same CDR3 protein become a single entry with the most common DNA and genes. These V and J calls derive from TCRdb rather than the authors' analysis. A total of about 540,000 distinct CDR3 sequences appear in this sample, around a third of them only once. Of the sample, 6% falls within the top ten clones.

Measured from the cysteine to the phenylalanine, the CDR3 is 16 residues long. Kept here is only the CDR3 DNA, which spans 48 bases and is read in frame from base 1. The germline V gene gives CDR1 as MGHRA and CDR2 as YSYEKL. A distance of 18 bases separates the germline ends of V and J, which lose 4 bases and 4 bases respectively. To demonstrate the VDJtools post-analysis software, TCR beta repertoires were profiled from the peripheral blood of about a dozen young patients with multiple sclerosis. The patients with multiple sclerosis were children and adolescents between about 6 and 17 years of age.

The sequence was collected from a girl under 18 with multiple sclerosis. Sequencing input: blood. This chain joins TRBV4-1 to TRBJ2-3; the D gene is possibly TRBD2, with 6 bases matching. Here is the DNA: TGCGCCAGCAGCCCCCTGGACCGCGGGGTCGCAGATACGCAGTATTTT. It translates to CASSPLDRGVADTQYF.